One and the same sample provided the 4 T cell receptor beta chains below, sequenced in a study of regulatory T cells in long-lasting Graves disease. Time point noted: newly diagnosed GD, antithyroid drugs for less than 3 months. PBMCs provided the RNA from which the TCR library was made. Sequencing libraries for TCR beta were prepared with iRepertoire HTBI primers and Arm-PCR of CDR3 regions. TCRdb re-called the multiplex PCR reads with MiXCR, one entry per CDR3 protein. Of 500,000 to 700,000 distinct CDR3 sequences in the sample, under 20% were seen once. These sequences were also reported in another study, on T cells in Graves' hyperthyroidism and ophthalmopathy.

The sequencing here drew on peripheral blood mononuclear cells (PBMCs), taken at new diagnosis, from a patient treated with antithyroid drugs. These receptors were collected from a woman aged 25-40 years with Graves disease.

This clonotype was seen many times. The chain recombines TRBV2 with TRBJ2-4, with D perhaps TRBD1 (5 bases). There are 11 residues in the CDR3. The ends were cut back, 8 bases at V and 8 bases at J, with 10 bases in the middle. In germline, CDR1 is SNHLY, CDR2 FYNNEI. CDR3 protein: CASGSRDIQYF. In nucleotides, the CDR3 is TGTGCCAGCGGAAGCAGGGACATTCAGTACTTC. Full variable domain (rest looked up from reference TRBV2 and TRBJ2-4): EPEVTQTPSHQVTQMGQEVILRCVPISNHLYFYWYRQILGQKVEFLVSFYNNEISEKSEIFDDQFSVERPDGSNFTLKIRSTKLEDSAMYFCASGSRDIQYFGAGTRLSVL.

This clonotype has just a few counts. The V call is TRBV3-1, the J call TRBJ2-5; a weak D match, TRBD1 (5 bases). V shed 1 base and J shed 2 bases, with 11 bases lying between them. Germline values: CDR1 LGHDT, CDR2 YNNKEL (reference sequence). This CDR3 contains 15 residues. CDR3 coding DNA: TGTGCCAGCAGCCAAGGAGTGGGGCCACAAGAGACCCAGTACTTC. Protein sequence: CASSQGVGPQETQYF.

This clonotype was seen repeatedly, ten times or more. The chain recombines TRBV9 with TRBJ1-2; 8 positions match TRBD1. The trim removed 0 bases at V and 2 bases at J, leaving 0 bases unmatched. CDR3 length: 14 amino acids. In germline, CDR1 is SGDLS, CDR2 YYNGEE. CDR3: CASSVGQGNYGYTF. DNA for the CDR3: TGTGCCAGCAGCGTAGGACAGGGGAACTATGGCTACACCTTC. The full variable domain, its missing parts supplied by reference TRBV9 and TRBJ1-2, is DSGVTQTPKHLITATGQRVTLRCSPRSGDLSVYWYQQSLDQGLQFLIQYYNGEERAKGNILERFSAQQFPDLHSELNLSSLELGDSALYFCASSVGQGNYGYTFGSGTRLTVV.

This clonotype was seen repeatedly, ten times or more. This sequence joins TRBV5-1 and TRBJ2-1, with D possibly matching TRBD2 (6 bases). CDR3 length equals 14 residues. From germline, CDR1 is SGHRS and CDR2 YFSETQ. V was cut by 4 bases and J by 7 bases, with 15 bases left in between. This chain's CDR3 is CASSGRLVGNEQFF. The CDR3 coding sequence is TGCGCCAGCAGCGGACGACTAGTGGGTAATGAGCAGTTCTTC.